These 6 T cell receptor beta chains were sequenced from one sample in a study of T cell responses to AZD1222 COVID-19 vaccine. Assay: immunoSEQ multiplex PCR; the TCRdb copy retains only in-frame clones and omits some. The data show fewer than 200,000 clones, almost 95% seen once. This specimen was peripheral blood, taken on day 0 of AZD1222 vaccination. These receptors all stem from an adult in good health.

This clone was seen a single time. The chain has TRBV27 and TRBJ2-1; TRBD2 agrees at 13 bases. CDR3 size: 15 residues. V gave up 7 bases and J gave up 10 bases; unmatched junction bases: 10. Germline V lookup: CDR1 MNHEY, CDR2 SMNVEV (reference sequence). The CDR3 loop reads CASTLTSGGFSEQFF. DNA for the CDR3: TGTGCCAGCACCTTGACTAGCGGGGGGTTTTCAGAGCAGTTCTTC.

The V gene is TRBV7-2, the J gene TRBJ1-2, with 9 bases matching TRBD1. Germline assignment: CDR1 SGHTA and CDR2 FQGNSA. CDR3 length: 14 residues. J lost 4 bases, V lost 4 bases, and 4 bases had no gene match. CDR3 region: CASSSGTGLYGYTF. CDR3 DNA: TGTGCCAGCAGCTCCGGGACAGGGCTCTATGGCTACACCTTC.

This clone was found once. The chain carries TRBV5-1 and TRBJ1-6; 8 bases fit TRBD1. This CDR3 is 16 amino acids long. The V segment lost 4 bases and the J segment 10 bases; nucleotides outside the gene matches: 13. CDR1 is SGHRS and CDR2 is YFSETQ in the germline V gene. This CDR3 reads CASSPTGQGGWSPLHF. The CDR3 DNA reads TGCGCCAGCAGCCCAACCGGACAGGGTGGGTGGTCACCCCTCCACTTT.

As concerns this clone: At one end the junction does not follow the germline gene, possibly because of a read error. Written as DNA, the CDR3 is TGTGCCAGCAGCGCCTATAATGAGCAGTTCTTC. It encodes CASSAYNEQFF. The chain joins TRBV7-2 to TRBJ2-1; no firm D call. Per the germline V gene, CDR1 is SGHTA and CDR2 is FQGNSA. The CDR3 extends over 11 amino acids. Using reference TRBV7-2 and TRBJ2-1 for the parts outside the CDR3, the full variable domain is GAGVSQSPSNKVTEKGKDVELRCDPISGHTALYWYRQSLGQGLEFLIYFQGNSAPDKSGLPSDRFSAERTGGSVSTLTIQRTQQEDSAVYLCASSAYNEQFFGPGTRLTVL.

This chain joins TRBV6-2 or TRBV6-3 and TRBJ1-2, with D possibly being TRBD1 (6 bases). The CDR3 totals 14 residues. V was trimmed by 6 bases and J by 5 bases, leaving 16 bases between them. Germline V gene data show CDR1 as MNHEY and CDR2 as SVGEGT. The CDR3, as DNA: TGTGCCAGCAGCCTACCAGGGGAGAGGTATGGCTACACCTTC. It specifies CASSLPGERYGYTF.

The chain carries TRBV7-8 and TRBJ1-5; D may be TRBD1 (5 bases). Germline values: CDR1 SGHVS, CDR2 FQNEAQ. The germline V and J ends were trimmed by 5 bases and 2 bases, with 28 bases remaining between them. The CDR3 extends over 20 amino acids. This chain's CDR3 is CASSQVGRCPWGAGNQPQHF. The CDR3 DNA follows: TGTGCCAGCAGCCAGGTAGGTCGTTGTCCGTGGGGCGCCGGCAATCAGCCCCAGCATTTT.